A single TCR beta chain is shown here with its context. Its antigen is unknown. Germline is not matched at one junction end, which may reflect a read error. This specimen comes from a study of T cell responses to AZD1222 COVID-19 vaccine. Only in-frame clones appear in the TCRdb table, and some are missing; sequencing was by immunoSEQ multiplex PCR. The sample holds 96,000 or so clones, under 90% seen once. Whole-study findings and limits: Repertoire sampling was restricted to post-peak T cell response timepoints. Among AZD1222 vaccinees, only six were seropositive at baseline. Among the donors, most were white British and more were female, and clonal diversity was possibly underestimated.

Per germline, CDR1 GTSNPN and CDR2 SVGIG (reference sequence). This CDR3 has 10 amino acids. The input for sequencing was peripheral blood, taken on day 0 of AZD1222 vaccination. This clonotype originated in an adult in good health. V is TRBV30 and J is TRBJ1-1; no clear D gene. The DNA of the CDR3 is TGTGCCTTCACTCAGGCCAGTGCGGTCTTT. The encoded protein is CAFTQASAVF.